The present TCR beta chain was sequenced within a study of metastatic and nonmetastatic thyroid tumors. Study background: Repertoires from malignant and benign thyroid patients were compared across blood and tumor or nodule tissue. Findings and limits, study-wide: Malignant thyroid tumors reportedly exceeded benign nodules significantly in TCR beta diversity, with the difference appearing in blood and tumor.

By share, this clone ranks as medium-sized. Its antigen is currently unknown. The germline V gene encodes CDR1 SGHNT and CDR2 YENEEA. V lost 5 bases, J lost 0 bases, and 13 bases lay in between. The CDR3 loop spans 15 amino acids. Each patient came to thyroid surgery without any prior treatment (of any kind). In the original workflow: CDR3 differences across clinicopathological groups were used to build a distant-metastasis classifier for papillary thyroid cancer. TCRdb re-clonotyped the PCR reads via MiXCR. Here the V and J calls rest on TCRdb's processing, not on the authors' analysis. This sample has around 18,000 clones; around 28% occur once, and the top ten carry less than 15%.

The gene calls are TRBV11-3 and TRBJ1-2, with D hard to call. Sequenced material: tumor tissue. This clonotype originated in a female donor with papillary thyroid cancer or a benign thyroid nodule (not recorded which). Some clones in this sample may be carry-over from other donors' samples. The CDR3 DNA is TGTGCCAGCAGCCGTTCTGGCGACACTAACTATGGCTACACCTTC. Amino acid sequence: CASSRSGDTNYGYTF.